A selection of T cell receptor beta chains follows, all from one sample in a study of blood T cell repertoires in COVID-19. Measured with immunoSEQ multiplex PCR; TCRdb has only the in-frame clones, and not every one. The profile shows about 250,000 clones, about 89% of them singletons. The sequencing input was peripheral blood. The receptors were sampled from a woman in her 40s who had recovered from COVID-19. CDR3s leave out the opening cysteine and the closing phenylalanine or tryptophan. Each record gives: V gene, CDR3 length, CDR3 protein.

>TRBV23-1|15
ASSRQKSGGCNQPQH
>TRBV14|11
ASSQDGWTGWG
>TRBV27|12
ASSFIGGTYEQY
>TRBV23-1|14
ASSQPGPQGAYGYT
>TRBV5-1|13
ASSGSGIHTGELF
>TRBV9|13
ASSVELAGVNEQF
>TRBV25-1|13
ASSPPGDRGNEQY
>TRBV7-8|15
ASSLSTAGGRTGELF
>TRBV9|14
ASSLLPGSSYNEQF
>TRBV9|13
ASSDRGGSYNEQF
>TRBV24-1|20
ATSGQPPLRRISGGPLYEQY
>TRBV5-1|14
ASSLVFMGQAGELF
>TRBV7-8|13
ASSLGQGTGNTIY
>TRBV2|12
ASRGTARPEKLF
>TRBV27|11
ASSLQGAAGAF
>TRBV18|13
ASSPPPGKNTEAF
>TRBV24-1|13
ATSDPGQGGYEQY
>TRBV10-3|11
AFAPSRYNEQF
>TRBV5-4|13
ASSEAGRNTGELF
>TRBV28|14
ASRGLAGGPFNEQY
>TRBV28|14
ASSLASGRLADTQY
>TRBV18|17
ASSSMGLAGNWGADTQY
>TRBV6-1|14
ASSDVRGSTNEKLF
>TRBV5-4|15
ASSPGGLAGGSGELF
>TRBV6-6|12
ASSYGGGALEQY
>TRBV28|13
ASRKGGANTGELF
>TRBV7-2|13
ASSSPDRPTYEQY
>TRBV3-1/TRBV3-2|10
ASRRGQREAF
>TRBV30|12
AWSVQQLNTEAF
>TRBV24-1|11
ATSGRGYNEQF
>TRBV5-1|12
ASSQARETYEQY
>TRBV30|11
AWWGGVNTEAF